These 11 T cell receptor beta chains share one sample of origin, sequenced in a study of cytomegalovirus exposure and HLA in healthy donors. In the PCR, 60 Vbeta and 13 Jbeta primers were used. The table came from immunoSEQ multiplex PCR; TCRdb's copy has only in-frame clones and leaves some out. The sample holds roughly 68,000 clones, about 68% seen once. Specimen: PBMCs. The source is a woman aged 30 to 39 in good health and CMV-seropositive.

The rearrangement joins TRBV7-3 to TRBJ2-1; 10 bases align to TRBD2. The CDR3 sequence is 16 residues long. Germline V gene data show CDR1 as SGHTA and CDR2 as FQGTGA. Unmatched junction bases numbered 4, after V lost 5 bases and J lost 0 bases. The CDR3 protein is CASSALAGGSYNEQFF. As DNA, the CDR3 is TGTGCCAGCAGCGCCTTAGCGGGGGGCTCCTACAATGAGCAGTTCTTC.

V and J are TRBV25-1 and TRBJ2-5; 7 bases align to TRBD1. The V gene end was trimmed by 6 bases and the J gene end by 2 bases; junction bases not matched to a gene: 6. In germline, CDR1 is MGHDK, CDR2 SYGVNS. The CDR3 spans 14 residues. In DNA, the CDR3 is TGTGCCAGCAGCTTGACAGGGAATCAAGAGACCCAGTACTTC. This gives the protein CASSLTGNQETQYF.

This clone showed up just a few times. This sequence joins TRBV28 and TRBJ1-2; 9 nucleotides agree with TRBD1. Trimming at V came to 5 bases and at J to 4 bases, leaving 8 bases not matched to a gene. Germline CDR1 and CDR2: MDHEN and SYDVKM. This CDR3 contains 15 residues. CDR3 bases: TGTGCCAGCAGTAGGCCTGGACAGGGGTCCTATGGCTACACCTTC. Translated, it gives CASSRPGQGSYGYTF.

This clone was found a few times. The CDR3 region is CATSKGTGNYEQYF. Here the CDR3 DNA reads TGCGCCACCTCAAAAGGGACAGGGAACTACGAGCAGTACTTC. The rearrangement links TRBV4-1 to TRBJ2-7; TRBD1 aligns across 9 bases. The CDR3 is 14 amino acids. V shed 10 bases, J shed 3 bases, and the junction held 10 bases outside the gene matches. The germline gives CDR1 MGHRA, CDR2 YSYEKL.

This clone has only one observation. The chain employs TRBV5-1 and TRBJ2-7, with 7 bases that match TRBD2. CDR1 and CDR2 (germline): SGHRS, YFSETQ. Trimming cost V 4 bases and J 2 bases; bases outside gene matches: 9. This CDR3 region has 15 residues. This chain's CDR3 is CASSPSAGTAYEQYF. DNA of the CDR3: TGCGCCAGCAGCCCTTCAGCGGGGACCGCCTACGAGCAGTACTTC. The full variable domain, in which reference TRBV5-1 and TRBJ2-7 provide the parts outside the CDR3, is KAGVTQTPRYLIKTRGQQVTLSCSPISGHRSVSWYQQTPGQGLQFLFEYFSETQRNKGNFPGRFSGRQFSNSRSEMNVSTLELGDSALYLCASSPSAGTAYEQYFGPGTRLTVT.

J is TRBJ1-2 and V is TRBV19; a weak D match, TRBD1 (6 bases). The CDR3 runs 16 residues. V gave up 7 bases and J gave up 4 bases, with 22 bases separating them. Germline V gene lookup returns CDR1 LNHDA and CDR2 SQIVND (reference sequence). CDR3 sequence (DNA): TGTGCCAGTACAATCGTGGGTTCCGCGACAGGCTATGGCTACACCTTC. It codes for CASTIVGSATGYGYTF.

The chain uses TRBV19 and TRBJ2-4; 7 nucleotides line up with TRBD1. The germline CDR1 and CDR2 sequences are LNHDA and SQIVND (reference sequence). The CDR3 consists of 17 residues. The V gene end was trimmed by 1 base and the J gene end by 6 bases; junction bases not matched to a gene: 12. The CDR3 region has the DNA TGTGCCAGTAGTATAGCCTCCAGACAGGGTCAGGCAAACATTCAGTACTTC. It is translated as CASSIASRQGQANIQYF. The full variable domain, in which reference TRBV19 and TRBJ2-4 provide the parts outside the CDR3, is DGGITQSPKYLFRKEGQNVTLSCEQNLNHDAMYWYRQDPGQGLRLIYYSQIVNDFQKGDIAEGYSVSREKKESFPLTVTSAQKNPTAFYLCASSIASRQGQANIQYFGAGTRLSVL.

The chain carries TRBV28 and TRBJ2-3; possible D gene TRBD1, 6 bases. The CDR3 runs to 18 residues. The V end lost 7 bases, the J end lost 0 bases, and 23 bases lay between the germline ends. CDR1 and CDR2 from the germline V gene are MDHEN and SYDVKM. The CDR3 coding sequence is TGTGCCAGCAAACTAACACAGGGAGTTGGTCGCAGCACAGATACGCAGTATTTT. Amino acids: CASKLTQGVGRSTDTQYF.

V and J are TRBV27 and TRBJ2-3, with no clear D. The CDR3 consists of 14 residues. The germline gives CDR1 MNHEY, CDR2 SMNVEV (reference sequence). The germline V and J ends were trimmed by 3 bases and 5 bases, with 12 bases remaining between them. In DNA, the CDR3 is TGTGCCAGCAGTTTCACAGCCGCCTTAGATACGCAGTATTTT. Amino acid sequence: CASSFTAALDTQYF.

The chain recombines TRBV6-1 with TRBJ2-3, with D perhaps TRBD1 (5 bases). Between the trimmed V and J ends, which lost 3 bases and 6 bases, there was a span of 19 bases. Germline lookup yields CDR1 MNHNS and CDR2 SASEGT. The CDR3 consists of 16 residues. CDR3 nucleotide sequence: TGTGCCAGCAGTGATCGTGGCAGGGCAATGATGGATACGCAGTATTTT. Translating gives CASSDRGRAMMDTQYF.

The rearrangement links TRBV28 to TRBJ2-1, with 11 nucleotides matching TRBD2. The CDR3 spans 14 residues. CDR1 MDHEN and CDR2 SYDVKM come from the germline V gene. The V segment lost 3 bases and the J segment 6 bases; nucleotides outside the gene matches: 1. CDR3 amino acids: CASSFSGRGNEQFF. The CDR3 nucleotides read TGTGCCAGCAGTTTTAGCGGGAGGGGCAATGAGCAGTTCTTC.